This T cell receptor beta chain was sequenced for a study of cytomegalovirus exposure and HLA in healthy donors. The wider study: Earlier, almost 120 million unique TCR beta sequences were recovered from about 179 million T cells by an analysis. Study results and limitations: More than 15,000 TCR beta sequences were associated with HLA alleles at 0.05 false discovery rate in a later analysis. Donor immune exposure was known only as CMV serostatus. In a later analysis, V- and J-gene trimming of beta chains associated with a DCLRE1C missense variant, replicated independently.

PCR employed 60 Vbeta and 13 Jbeta primers. Clones were sequenced by immunoSEQ multiplex PCR, and TCRdb holds only the in-frame ones, with some missing. Of roughly 150,000 clones listed, roughly 73% were seen once; the top ten hold approximately 11%. In regard to this clone: Antigen specificity is unknown.

CDR1 is SGHVS and CDR2 is FNYEAQ in the germline V gene. V was trimmed by 5 bases and J by 8 bases, leaving 13 bases between them. CDR3 length: 13 amino acids. The clonotype originates from a man between 18 and 29 years old in good health and CMV-seropositive. Sequencing was carried out using PBMCs. The chain links TRBV7-6 to TRBJ1-3; D unresolved. CDR3 sequence reads: CASSPTLRHTIYF. CDR3 DNA: TGTGCCAGCAGCCCTACCCTACGTCACACCATATATTTT. The entire variable domain, with the rest obtained from reference TRBV7-6 and TRBJ1-3, is as follows: GAGVSQSPRYKVTKRGQDVALRCDPISGHVSLYWYRQALGQGPEFLTYFNYEAQQDKSGLPNDRFSAERPEGSISTLTIQRTEQRDSAMYRCASSPTLRHTIYFGEGSWLTVV.